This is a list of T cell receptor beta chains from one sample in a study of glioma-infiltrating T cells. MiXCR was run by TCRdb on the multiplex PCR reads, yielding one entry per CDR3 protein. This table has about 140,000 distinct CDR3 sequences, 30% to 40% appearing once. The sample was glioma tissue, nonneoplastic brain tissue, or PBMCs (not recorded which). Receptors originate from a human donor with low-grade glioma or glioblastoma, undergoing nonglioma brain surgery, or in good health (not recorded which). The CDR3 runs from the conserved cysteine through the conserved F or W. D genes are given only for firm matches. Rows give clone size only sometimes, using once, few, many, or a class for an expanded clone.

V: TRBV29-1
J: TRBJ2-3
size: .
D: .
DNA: TGCAGCGGGCACACAGATACGCAGTATTTT
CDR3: CSGHTDTQYF

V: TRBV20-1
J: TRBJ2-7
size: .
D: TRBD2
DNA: TGCAGTGCTAGCCCGACTAGCGGGGCCTCCTACGAGCAGTACTTC
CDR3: CSASPTSGASYEQYF

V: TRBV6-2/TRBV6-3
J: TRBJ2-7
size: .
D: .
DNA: TGTGCCAGCAGTTACGTCGCAGGTAGCAACGAGCAGTACTTC
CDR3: CASSYVAGSNEQYF

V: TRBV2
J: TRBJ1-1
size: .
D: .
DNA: TGTGCCAGCAGTGAATCGTGGGGAAACACTGAAGCTTTCTTT
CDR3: CASSESWGNTEAFF

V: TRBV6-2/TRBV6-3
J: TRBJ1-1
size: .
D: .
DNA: TGTGCCAGCACTAAAGCAGGGAGTTCGGTGTGGGCTTTCTTT
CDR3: CASTKAGSSVWAFF

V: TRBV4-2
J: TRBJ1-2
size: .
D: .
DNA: TGTGCCAGCAGCCAAGATCTTCGGGTCTATGGCTACACCTTC
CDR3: CASSQDLRVYGYTF

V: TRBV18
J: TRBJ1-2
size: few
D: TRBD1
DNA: TGTGCCAGCTCACACGAAAGGGGGCGTAACTATGGCTACACCTTC
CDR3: CASSHERGRNYGYTF

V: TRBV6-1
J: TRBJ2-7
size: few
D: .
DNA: TGTGCCAGCAGACAGCCACCATCCTACGAGCAGTACTTC
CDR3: CASRQPPSYEQYF

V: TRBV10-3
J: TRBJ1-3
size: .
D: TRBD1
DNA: TGTGCCATCAGGGGGACAGCTCTCTCTGGAAACACCATATATTTT
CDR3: CAIRGTALSGNTIYF

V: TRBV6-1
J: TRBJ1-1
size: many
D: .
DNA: TGTGCCAGCAGTCGTAGACACACTGAAGCTTTCTTT
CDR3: CASSRRHTEAFF

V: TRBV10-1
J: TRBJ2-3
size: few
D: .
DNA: TGCGCCAGCAGTGATGGACTATTTTACAACACAGATACGCAGTATTTT
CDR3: CASSDGLFYNTDTQYF

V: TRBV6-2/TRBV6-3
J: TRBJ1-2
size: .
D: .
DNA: TGTGCCAGCAGTCCTGGGGGCAGGGGCGGCCACTATGGCTACACCTTC
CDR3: CASSPGGRGGHYGYTF

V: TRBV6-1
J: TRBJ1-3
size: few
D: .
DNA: TGTGCCAGCAGCGAAAGGGGGTCTGGAAACACCATATATTTT
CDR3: CASSERGSGNTIYF

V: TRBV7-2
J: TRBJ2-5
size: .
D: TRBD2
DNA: TGTGCCAGCAGCTTGGGACTAGCGGGGCCTGAGACCCAGTACTTC
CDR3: CASSLGLAGPETQYF

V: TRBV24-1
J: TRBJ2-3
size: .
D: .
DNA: TGTGCCACCAGTGGCAGGAGTACTAGCACAGATACGCAGTATTTT
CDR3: CATSGRSTSTDTQYF

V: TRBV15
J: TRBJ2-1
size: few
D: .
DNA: TGTGCCACCAGCAGAGATATAGGACAGTTACACAATGAGCAGTTCTTC
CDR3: CATSRDIGQLHNEQFF

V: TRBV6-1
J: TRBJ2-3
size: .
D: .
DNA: TGTGCCAGCAGTCCCCCCGGACAGCGCACAGATACGCAGTATTTT
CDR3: CASSPPGQRTDTQYF

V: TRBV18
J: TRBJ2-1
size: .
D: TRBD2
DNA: TGTGCCAGCTCACCCGGGACTAGCGGTGAGCAGTTCTTC
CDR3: CASSPGTSGEQFF

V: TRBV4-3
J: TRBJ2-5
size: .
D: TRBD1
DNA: TGCGCCAGCAGCCAAGAAGGCTTTCTACCGGGACAGCAAGAGACCCAGTACTTC
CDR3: CASSQEGFLPGQQETQYF

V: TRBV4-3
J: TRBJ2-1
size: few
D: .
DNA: TGCGCCAGCAGCCAAGGCCTGGGCCAGGTATACAATGAGCAGTTCTTC
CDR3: CASSQGLGQVYNEQFF

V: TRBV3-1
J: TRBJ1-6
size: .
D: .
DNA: TGTGCCAGCAGCCCCCAACACGGGGGTGATTCACCCCTCCACTTT
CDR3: CASSPQHGGDSPLHF

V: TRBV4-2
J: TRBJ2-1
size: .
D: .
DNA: TGTGCCAGGGGGGCGGACCCTAACAATGAGCAGTTCTTC
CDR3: CARGADPNNEQFF

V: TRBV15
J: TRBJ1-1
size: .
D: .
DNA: TGTGCCACCAGCAGGACAGAGAACACTGAAGCTTTCTTT
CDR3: CATSRTENTEAFF

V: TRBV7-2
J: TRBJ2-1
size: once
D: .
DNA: TGTGCCAGCAGCCAATCCCCAAGGCTAGGGGGGGGCTACAATGAGCAGTTCTTC
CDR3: CASSQSPRLGGGYNEQFF

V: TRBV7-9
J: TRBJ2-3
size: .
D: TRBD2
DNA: TGTGCCAGCATTGCAGCGGGAGGTAGCACAGATACGCAGTATTTT
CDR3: CASIAAGGSTDTQYF

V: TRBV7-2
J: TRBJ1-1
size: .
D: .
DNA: TGTGCCAGCAGCTCGGGGCCCGGAACTGAAGCTTTCTTT
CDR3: CASSSGPGTEAFF

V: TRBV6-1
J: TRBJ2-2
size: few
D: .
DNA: TGTGCCACCCAGTTCGGGGAGCTGTTTTTT
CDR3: CATQFGELFF

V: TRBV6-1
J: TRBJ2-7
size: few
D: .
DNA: TGTGCCAGCAGTCGAGGACAGGAGCAGTACTTC
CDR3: CASSRGQEQYF

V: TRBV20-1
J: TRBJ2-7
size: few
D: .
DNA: TGCAGTGCTAGGAATCAGGCAGCACTATATAGTTCCTACGAGCAGTACTTC
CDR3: CSARNQAALYSSYEQYF

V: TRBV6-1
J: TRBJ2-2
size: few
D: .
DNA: TGTGCCAGTGCCCCCGCGGGGACCGGGGAGCTGTTTTTT
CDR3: CASAPAGTGELFF

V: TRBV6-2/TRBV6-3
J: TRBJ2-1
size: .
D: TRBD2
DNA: TGTGCCAGCGGGGCTATAGCGGGCTCCTACAATGAGCAGTTCTTC
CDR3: CASGAIAGSYNEQFF

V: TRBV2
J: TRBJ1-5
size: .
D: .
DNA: TGTGCCAGCACCGAGACAGGAGCTCAGCCCCAGCATTTT
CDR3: CASTETGAQPQHF

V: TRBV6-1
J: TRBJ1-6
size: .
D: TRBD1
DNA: TGTGCCAGCAGTATGACAGGGGGGGACAATTCACCCCTCCACTTT
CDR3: CASSMTGGDNSPLHF

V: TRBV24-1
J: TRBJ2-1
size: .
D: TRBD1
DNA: TGTGCCACCAGTGGAGGGGGCTCCTACAATAAGCAGTTCTTC
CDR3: CATSGGGSYNKQFF

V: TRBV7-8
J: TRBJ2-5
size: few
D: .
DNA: TGTGCCAGCAGCTTAGACGTCCTTATAGAGACCCAGTACTTC
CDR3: CASSLDVLIETQYF

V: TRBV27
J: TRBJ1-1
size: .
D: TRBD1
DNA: TGTGCCAGCAGTGGGCCGCCCAGGACAGGGGGCACTGAAGCTTTCTTT
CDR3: CASSGPPRTGGTEAFF